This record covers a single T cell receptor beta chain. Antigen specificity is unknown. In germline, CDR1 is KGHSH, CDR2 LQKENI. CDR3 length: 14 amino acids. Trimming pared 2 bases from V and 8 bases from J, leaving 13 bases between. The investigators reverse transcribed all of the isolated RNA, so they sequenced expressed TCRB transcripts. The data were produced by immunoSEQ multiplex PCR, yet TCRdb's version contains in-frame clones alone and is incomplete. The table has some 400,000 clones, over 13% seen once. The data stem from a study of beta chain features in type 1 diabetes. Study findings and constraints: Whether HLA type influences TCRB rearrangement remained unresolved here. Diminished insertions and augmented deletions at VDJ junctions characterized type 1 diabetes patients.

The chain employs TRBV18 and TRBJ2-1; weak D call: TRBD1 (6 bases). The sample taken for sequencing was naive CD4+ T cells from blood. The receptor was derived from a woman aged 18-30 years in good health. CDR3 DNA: TGTGCCAGCTCACCATACCAGGGGCGCGATGAGCAGTTCTTC. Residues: CASSPYQGRDEQFF.